These T cell receptor beta chains were read from a single sample in a study of cytomegalovirus exposure and HLA in healthy donors. TCRdb's copy holds only in-frame clones and misses some; the assay was immunoSEQ multiplex PCR. The sample has fewer than 150,000 clones, about 80% seen once; the top ten hold 1%. The sample consisted of PBMCs. Receptors were obtained from a man aged 40-50 years in good health and CMV-seronegative. The CDR3 runs from the conserved cysteine through the conserved F or W. Fields, in order: V gene, J gene, CDR3 protein.

v_gene: TRBV19
j_gene: TRBJ2-1
CDR3aa: CASHPDGQGYNEQFF

v_gene: TRBV6-5
j_gene: TRBJ2-3
CDR3aa: CASRGGGSTDTQYF

v_gene: TRBV9
j_gene: TRBJ2-3
CDR3aa: CASSVVDSTGGPNTQYF

v_gene: TRBV7-2
j_gene: TRBJ2-1
CDR3aa: CASSLLGQGAFSSNEQFF

v_gene: TRBV5-6
j_gene: TRBJ1-1
CDR3aa: CASSFDREITEAFF

v_gene: TRBV6-1
j_gene: TRBJ1-1
CDR3aa: CASVGGGNTEAFF

v_gene: TRBV27
j_gene: TRBJ2-6
CDR3aa: CASGGTSSGANVLTF

v_gene: TRBV6-5
j_gene: TRBJ2-7
CDR3aa: CASSTSGTVSYEQYF

v_gene: TRBV27
j_gene: TRBJ2-7
CDR3aa: CASSFGGFSTYEQYF

v_gene: TRBV2
j_gene: TRBJ1-2
CDR3aa: CASSEGRYGYTF

v_gene: TRBV7-9
j_gene: TRBJ1-1
CDR3aa: CASNLNGLGNTEAFF

v_gene: TRBV5-1
j_gene: TRBJ2-1
CDR3aa: CASSGTSGSNEQFF

v_gene: TRBV21-1
j_gene: TRBJ1-2
CDR3aa: CASSKPSDRNRYGYTF

v_gene: TRBV28
j_gene: TRBJ1-4
CDR3aa: CASSPGQGDEKLFF

v_gene: TRBV10-3
j_gene: TRBJ2-2
CDR3aa: CAIYAGTGPTGELFF

v_gene: TRBV2
j_gene: TRBJ2-7
CDR3aa: CASSRSPSYEQYF

v_gene: TRBV5-1
j_gene: TRBJ1-5
CDR3aa: CASSFNRPGTGGDDSNQPQHF

v_gene: TRBV5-1
j_gene: TRBJ2-5
CDR3aa: CASSAQGGETQYF

v_gene: TRBV28
j_gene: TRBJ2-1
CDR3aa: CASSSPREQFF

v_gene: TRBV19
j_gene: TRBJ2-7
CDR3aa: CASSIVSRSEQYF

v_gene: TRBV6-5
j_gene: TRBJ1-5
CDR3aa: CASSLNPQGGQPQHF

v_gene: TRBV5-1
j_gene: TRBJ2-3
CDR3aa: CASSFRTGTIGDTQYF

v_gene: TRBV6-5
j_gene: TRBJ1-2
CDR3aa: CASSYSRSGYTF

v_gene: TRBV5-6
j_gene: TRBJ2-1
CDR3aa: CASSLGTGDTGSSYNEQFF

v_gene: TRBV4-2
j_gene: TRBJ1-2
CDR3aa: CASSQNHSPTGGKGYTF

v_gene: TRBV6-5
j_gene: TRBJ2-7
CDR3aa: CASSPPGSGGYEQYF

v_gene: TRBV2
j_gene: TRBJ2-7
CDR3aa: CASSEQGQSYEQYF

v_gene: TRBV5-1
j_gene: TRBJ1-4
CDR3aa: CASSSEGLNEKLFF

v_gene: TRBV19
j_gene: TRBJ1-2
CDR3aa: CASTWDRGGYTF

v_gene: TRBV5-1
j_gene: TRBJ2-1
CDR3aa: CASSLPGASGYNEQFF

v_gene: TRBV5-1
j_gene: TRBJ2-3
CDR3aa: CASSSAPGADTQYF

v_gene: TRBV19
j_gene: TRBJ1-1
CDR3aa: CASRLRARDTEAFF

v_gene: TRBV19
j_gene: .
CDR3aa: CASSIGQAKSNQFF

v_gene: TRBV7-8
j_gene: TRBJ2-7
CDR3aa: CASSALRQGIREEQYF

v_gene: TRBV18
j_gene: TRBJ1-2
CDR3aa: CASSPTADSNYGYTF

v_gene: TRBV15
j_gene: TRBJ2-5
CDR3aa: CATSRDQGPGETQYF